The subject of this entry is one T cell receptor (beta chain). Its antigen remains unknown. The data derive from a study of cytomegalovirus exposure and HLA in healthy donors. Overall study findings and caveats: Researchers left out some V segments, among them TRBV6-2 and TRBV6-3, as indistinguishable.

Germline CDR1 is SNHLY and CDR2 is FYNNEI. J gave up 2 bases and V 5 bases, and 2 bases lay outside the gene matches. This CDR3 has 14 residues. The PCR used 60 Vbeta and 13 Jbeta primers. Here immunoSEQ multiplex PCR was the method, and the copy in TCRdb shows in-frame clones only, minus some. The sample yields around 150,000 clones, approximately 80% seen once. V and J are TRBV2 and TRBJ1-5; 8 positions agree with TRBD1. This receptor was identified in a woman aged 40 to 55 in good health and CMV-seropositive. Sequences were obtained from PBMCs. The CDR3: CASSLGQGNQPQHF. The CDR3 nucleotides are TGTGCCAGCAGTCTGGGACAGGGCAATCAGCCCCAGCATTTT.